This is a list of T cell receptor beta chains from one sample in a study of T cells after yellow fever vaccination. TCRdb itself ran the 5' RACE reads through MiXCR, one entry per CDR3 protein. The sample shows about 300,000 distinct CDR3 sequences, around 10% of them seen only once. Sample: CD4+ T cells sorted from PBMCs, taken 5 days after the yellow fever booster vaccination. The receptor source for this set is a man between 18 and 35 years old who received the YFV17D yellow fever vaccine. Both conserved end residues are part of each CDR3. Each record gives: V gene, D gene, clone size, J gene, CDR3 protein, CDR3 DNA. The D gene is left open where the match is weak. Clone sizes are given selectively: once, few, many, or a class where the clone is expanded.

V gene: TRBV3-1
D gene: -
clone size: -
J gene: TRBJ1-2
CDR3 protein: CASSQDNRYYGYTF
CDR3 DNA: TGTGCCAGCAGCCAAGACAACCGCTACTATGGCTACACCTTC

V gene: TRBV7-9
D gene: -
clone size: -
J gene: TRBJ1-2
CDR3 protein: CASSLAEENYGYTF
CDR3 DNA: TGTGCCAGCAGCTTAGCCGAGGAAAACTATGGCTACACCTTC

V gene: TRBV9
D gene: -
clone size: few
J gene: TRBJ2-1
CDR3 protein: CASSVSRWDEQFF
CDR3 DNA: TGTGCCAGCAGCGTTTCGAGGTGGGATGAGCAGTTCTTC

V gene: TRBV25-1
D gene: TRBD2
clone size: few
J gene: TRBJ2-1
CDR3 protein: CASSPSGLAGVRTSSYNEQFF
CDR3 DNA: TGTGCCAGCAGCCCCTCCGGACTAGCGGGGGTAAGGACCAGCTCCTACAATGAGCAGTTCTTC

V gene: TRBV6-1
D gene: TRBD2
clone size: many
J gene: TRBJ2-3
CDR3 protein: CASRTSGGPSTDTQYF
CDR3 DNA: TGTGCCAGCCGGACTAGCGGGGGACCAAGCACAGATACGCAGTATTTT

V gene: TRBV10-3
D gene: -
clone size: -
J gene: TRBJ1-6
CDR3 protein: CAIRGAEAPLHF
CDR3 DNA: TGTGCCATCCGCGGGGCCGAAGCCCCCCTCCACTTT

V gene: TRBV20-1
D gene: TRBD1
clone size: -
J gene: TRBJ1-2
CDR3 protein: CSARDWRVQGANYGYTF
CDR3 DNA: TGCAGTGCTAGAGATTGGCGAGTTCAGGGGGCTAACTATGGCTACACCTTC

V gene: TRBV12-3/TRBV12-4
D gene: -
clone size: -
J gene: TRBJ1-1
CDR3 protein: CASRARENTEAFF
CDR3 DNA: TGTGCCAGCAGGGCGAGGGAGAACACTGAAGCTTTCTTT

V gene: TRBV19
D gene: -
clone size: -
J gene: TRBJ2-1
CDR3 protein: CASRSFPSREQFF
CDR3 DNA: TGTGCCAGTAGAAGTTTCCCTTCTCGTGAGCAGTTCTTC

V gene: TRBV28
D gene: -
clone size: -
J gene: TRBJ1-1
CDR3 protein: CASSGSVGNTEAFF
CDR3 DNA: TGTGCCAGCAGTGGGTCAGTCGGGAACACTGAAGCTTTCTTT

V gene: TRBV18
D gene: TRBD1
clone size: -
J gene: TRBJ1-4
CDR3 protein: CASSDLTGGSNEKLFF
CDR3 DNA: TGTGCCAGCTCAGACCTAACAGGGGGCTCTAATGAAAAACTGTTTTTT

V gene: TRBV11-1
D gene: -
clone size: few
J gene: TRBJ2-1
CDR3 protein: CASSLGTLAYEQFF
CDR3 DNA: TGTGCCAGCAGCTTAGGAACACTAGCCTATGAGCAGTTCTTC

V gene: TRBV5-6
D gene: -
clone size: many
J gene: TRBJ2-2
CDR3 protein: CASSGQGPHPTGELFF
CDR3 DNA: TGTGCCAGCAGCGGCCAGGGACCGCATCCCACCGGGGAGCTGTTTTTT

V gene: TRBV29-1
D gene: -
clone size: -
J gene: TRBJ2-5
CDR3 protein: CSVEDTGLEETQYF
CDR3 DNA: TGCAGCGTTGAAGATACGGGGCTGGAAGAGACCCAGTACTTC

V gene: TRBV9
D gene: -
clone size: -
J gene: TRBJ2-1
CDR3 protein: CASSEAGSYNEQFF
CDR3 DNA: TGTGCCAGCAGCGAGGCAGGCTCCTACAATGAGCAGTTCTTC

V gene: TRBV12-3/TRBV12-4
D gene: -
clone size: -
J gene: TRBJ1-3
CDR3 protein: CASSLISGNTIYF
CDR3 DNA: TGTGCCAGCAGTTTGATCTCTGGAAACACCATATATTTT

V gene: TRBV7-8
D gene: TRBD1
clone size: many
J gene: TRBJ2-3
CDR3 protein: CASSWNRGDTDTQYF
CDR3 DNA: TGTGCCAGCAGCTGGAACAGGGGTGACACAGATACGCAGTATTTT

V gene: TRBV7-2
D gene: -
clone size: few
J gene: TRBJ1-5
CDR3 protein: CASSSLSGQPQHF
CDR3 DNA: TGTGCCAGCAGCTCCCTAAGCGGACAGCCCCAGCATTTT

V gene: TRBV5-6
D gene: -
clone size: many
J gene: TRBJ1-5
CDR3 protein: CASSLTGKGNQPQHF
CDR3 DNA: TGTGCCAGCAGCTTGACGGGGAAGGGGAATCAGCCCCAGCATTTT

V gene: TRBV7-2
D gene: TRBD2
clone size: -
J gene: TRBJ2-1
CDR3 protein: CASYRTSGDTNSYNEQFF
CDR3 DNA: TGTGCCAGCTATAGGACTAGCGGGGACACGAACTCCTACAATGAGCAGTTCTTC

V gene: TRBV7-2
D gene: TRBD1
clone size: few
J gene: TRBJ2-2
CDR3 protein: CASSSALRDRTTGELFF
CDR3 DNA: TGTGCCAGCAGCTCGGCTCTCCGGGACAGGACTACCGGGGAGCTGTTTTTT

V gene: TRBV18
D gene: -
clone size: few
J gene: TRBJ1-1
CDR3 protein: CASSPRRSTHQVPNTEAFF
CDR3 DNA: TGTGCCAGCTCACCACGGCGGTCGACACATCAGGTTCCGAACACTGAAGCTTTCTTT

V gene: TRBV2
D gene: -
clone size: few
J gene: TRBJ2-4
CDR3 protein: CASRTDPKNIQYF
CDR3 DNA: TGTGCCAGCAGGACAGACCCCAAAAACATTCAGTACTTC

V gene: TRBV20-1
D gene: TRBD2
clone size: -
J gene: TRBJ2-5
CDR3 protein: CSAKTSVQETQYF
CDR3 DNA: TGCAGTGCCAAGACTAGCGTACAAGAGACCCAGTACTTC

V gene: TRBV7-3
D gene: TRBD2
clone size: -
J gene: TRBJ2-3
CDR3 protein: CASSSSGWSDTQYF
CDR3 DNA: TGTGCCAGCAGCTCTAGCGGGTGGTCAGATACGCAGTATTTT

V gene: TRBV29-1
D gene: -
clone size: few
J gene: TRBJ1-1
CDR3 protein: CSVEVDRNTEAFF
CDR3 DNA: TGCAGCGTTGAGGTGGACAGAAACACTGAAGCTTTCTTT

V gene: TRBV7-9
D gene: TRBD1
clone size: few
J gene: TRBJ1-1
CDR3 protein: CASSFTGDTEAFF
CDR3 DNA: TGTGCCAGCAGCTTTACAGGGGACACTGAAGCTTTCTTT

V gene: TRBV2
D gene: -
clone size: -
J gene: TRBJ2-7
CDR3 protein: CASSLGTLNPYEQYF
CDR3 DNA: TGTGCCAGCAGCCTCGGGACCCTTAACCCCTACGAGCAGTACTTC

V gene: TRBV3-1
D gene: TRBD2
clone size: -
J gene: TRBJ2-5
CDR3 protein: CASSQEAPLGLAGQETQYF
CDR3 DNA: TGTGCCAGCAGCCAAGAGGCCCCCCTCGGACTAGCGGGGCAAGAGACCCAGTACTTC

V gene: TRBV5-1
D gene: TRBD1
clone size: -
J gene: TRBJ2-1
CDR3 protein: CASSRQGDPNEQFF
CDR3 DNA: TGCGCCAGCAGCCGACAGGGGGACCCCAATGAGCAGTTCTTC

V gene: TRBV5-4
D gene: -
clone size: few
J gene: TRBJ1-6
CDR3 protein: CASSLGGGLYNSPLHF
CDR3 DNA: TGTGCCAGCAGCTTGGGAGGGGGGCTTTATAATTCACCCCTCCACTTT

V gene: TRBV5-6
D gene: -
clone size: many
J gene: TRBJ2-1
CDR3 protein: CASSLGGEQFF
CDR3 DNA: TGTGCCAGCAGCTTGGGAGGAGAGCAGTTCTTC

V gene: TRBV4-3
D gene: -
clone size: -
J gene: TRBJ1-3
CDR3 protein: CASSQDILRHRSGNTIYF
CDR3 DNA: TGCGCCAGCAGCCAAGACATTCTTCGGCACCGCTCTGGAAACACCATATATTTT

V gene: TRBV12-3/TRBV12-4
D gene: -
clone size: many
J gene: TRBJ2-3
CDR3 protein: CASRAGHGTQYF
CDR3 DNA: TGTGCCAGCAGGGCAGGGCACGGTACGCAGTATTTT

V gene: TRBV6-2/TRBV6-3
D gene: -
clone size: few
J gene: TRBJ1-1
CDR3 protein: CASSYSAARGYTEAFF
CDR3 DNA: TGTGCCAGCAGTTACTCAGCCGCCAGGGGATACACTGAAGCTTTCTTT

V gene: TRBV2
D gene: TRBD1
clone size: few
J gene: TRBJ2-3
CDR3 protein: CASRQGGSSADTQYF
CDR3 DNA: TGTGCCAGCAGACAGGGGGGATCAAGTGCAGATACGCAGTATTTT

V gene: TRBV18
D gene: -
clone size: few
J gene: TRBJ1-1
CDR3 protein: CASSPTGGGTEAFF
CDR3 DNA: TGTGCCAGCTCACCAACGGGAGGGGGCACTGAAGCTTTCTTT

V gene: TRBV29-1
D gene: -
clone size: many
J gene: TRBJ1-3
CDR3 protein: CSVDPRPGNTIYF
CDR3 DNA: TGCAGCGTTGACCCCCGCCCTGGAAACACCATATATTTT

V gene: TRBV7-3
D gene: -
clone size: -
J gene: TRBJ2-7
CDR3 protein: CACSAKGGSEQYF
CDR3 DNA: TGTGCCTGCAGCGCAAAGGGGGGAAGCGAGCAGTACTTC

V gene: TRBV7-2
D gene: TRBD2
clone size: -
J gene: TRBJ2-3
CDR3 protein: CASRSRLAGSTDTQYF
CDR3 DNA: TGTGCCAGCAGATCGAGACTAGCGGGGAGCACAGATACGCAGTATTTT

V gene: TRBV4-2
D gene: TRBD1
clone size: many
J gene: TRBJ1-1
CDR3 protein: CASSPPGQGAEAFF
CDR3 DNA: TGTGCCAGCAGCCCACCGGGACAGGGTGCTGAAGCTTTCTTT

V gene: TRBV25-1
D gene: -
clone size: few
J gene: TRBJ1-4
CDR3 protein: CASSDPGTNEKLFF
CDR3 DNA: TGTGCCAGCAGTGATCCTGGGACGAACGAAAAACTGTTTTTT

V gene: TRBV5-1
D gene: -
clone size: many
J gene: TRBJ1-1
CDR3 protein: CASSLWRAGTEAFF
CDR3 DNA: TGCGCCAGCAGCTTGTGGCGGGCAGGCACTGAAGCTTTCTTT

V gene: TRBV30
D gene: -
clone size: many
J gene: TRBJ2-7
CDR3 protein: CAGGKGLYEQYF
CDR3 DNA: TGTGCCGGAGGGAAGGGCCTTTACGAGCAGTACTTC

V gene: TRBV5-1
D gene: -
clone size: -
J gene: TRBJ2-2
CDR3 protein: CASSPGAGGPGELFF
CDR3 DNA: TGCGCCAGCAGCCCCGGAGCCGGGGGTCCCGGGGAGCTGTTTTTT

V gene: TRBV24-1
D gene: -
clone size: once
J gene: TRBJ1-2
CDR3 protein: CATSDPGGGYTF
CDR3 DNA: TGTGCCACCAGTGATCCGGGGGGAGGCTACACCTTC

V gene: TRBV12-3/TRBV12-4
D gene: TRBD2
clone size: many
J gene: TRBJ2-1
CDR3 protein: CASSLGAGGVMNEQFF
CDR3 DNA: TGTGCCAGCAGTTTAGGTGCCGGGGGGGTTATGAACGAGCAGTTCTTC

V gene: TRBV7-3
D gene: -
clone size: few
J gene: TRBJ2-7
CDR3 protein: CASSLLGGVVQYF
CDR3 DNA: TGTGCCAGCAGCTTACTGGGGGGAGTCGTGCAGTACTTC

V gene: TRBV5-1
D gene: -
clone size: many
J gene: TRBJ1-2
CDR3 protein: CALWRNYGYTF
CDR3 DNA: TGCGCCCTATGGCGGAACTATGGCTACACCTTC

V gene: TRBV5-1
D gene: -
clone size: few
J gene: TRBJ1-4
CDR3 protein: CASTGIIGEKLFF
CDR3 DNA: TGCGCCAGTACAGGGATCATTGGTGAAAAACTGTTTTTT

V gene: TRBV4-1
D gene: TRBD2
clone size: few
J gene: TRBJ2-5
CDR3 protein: CASSQLAGGKTQYF
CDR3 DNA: TGCGCCAGCAGCCAGCTAGCGGGGGGGAAGACCCAGTACTTC

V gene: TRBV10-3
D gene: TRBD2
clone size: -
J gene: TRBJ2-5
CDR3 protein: CAISDRGRGDETQYF
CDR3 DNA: TGTGCCATCAGTGACAGAGGTCGGGGGGATGAGACCCAGTACTTC

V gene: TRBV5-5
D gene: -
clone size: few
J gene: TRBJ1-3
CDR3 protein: CASSLVAASGNTIYF
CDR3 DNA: TGTGCCAGCAGCTTGGTAGCCGCGTCTGGAAACACCATATATTTT

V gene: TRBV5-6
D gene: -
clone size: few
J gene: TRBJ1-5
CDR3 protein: CASSTTSQPQHF
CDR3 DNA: TGTGCCAGCAGCACAACGAGTCAGCCCCAGCATTTT

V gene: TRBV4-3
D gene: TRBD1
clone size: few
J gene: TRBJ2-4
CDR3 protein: CASSQDTGVWGTKNIQYF
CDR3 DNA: TGCGCCAGCAGCCAAGACACAGGGGTATGGGGAACCAAAAACATTCAGTACTTC

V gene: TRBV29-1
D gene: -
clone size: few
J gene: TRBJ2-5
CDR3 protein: CSVDGRSGQETQYF
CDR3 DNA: TGCAGCGTTGATGGTCGGTCGGGACAAGAGACCCAGTACTTC

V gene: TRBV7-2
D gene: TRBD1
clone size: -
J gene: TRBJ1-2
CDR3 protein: CASSDDRAAGYTF
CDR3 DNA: TGTGCCAGCAGCGATGACAGGGCCGCCGGCTACACCTTC

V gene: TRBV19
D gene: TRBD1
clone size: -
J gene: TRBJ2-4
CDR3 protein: CATGDRGHQNIQYF
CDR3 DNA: TGTGCCACTGGGGACAGGGGGCATCAAAACATTCAGTACTTC

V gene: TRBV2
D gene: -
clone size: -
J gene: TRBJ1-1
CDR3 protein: CASTEGGRTEAFF
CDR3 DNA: TGTGCCAGCACCGAGGGTGGGAGGACTGAAGCTTTCTTT